The 30 T cell receptor beta chains below all came from one sample that was sequenced in a study of CD8 T cells in ankylosing spondylitis. A single record per CDR3 protein comes from TCRdb applying MiXCR to the 5' RACE reads. The sample shows 300,000 to 350,000 distinct CDR3 sequences, around a tenth of them seen only once. The source material was blood, either unsorted or a sorted T cell fraction (not recorded which). These receptors were obtained from a female donor with ankylosing spondylitis or in good health (not recorded which).

This clonotype was counted only a few times. This chain connects TRBV24-1 to TRBJ1-2; D ambiguous. Trimming left V 0 bases short and J 4 bases short, with 14 bases between. Germline CDR1 is KGHDR and CDR2 is SFDVKD. This CDR3 has 16 residues. Here the CDR3 reads CATSDLQAGGSYGYTF. As DNA, the CDR3 is TGTGCCACCAGTGATTTGCAGGCGGGCGGGAGCTATGGCTACACCTTC.

This clonotype was observed a few times. This chain uses TRBV7-2 with TRBJ2-7, with 13 bases identical to TRBD2. Germline V lookup: CDR1 SGHTA, CDR2 FQGNSA. The V gene end was trimmed by 3 bases and the J gene end by 7 bases; junction bases not matched to a gene: 6. The CDR3 length is 15 residues. The CDR3 DNA follows: TGTGCCAGCAGCTTGTCCGGGACTAGCGGGAATGAGCAGTACTTC. It yields the protein CASSLSGTSGNEQYF.

This clonotype appeared many times. This chain connects TRBV3-1 to TRBJ1-3; TRBD1 is a possible D gene (5 bases). Trimming pared 5 bases from V and 6 bases from J, leaving 20 bases between. This CDR3 spans 16 amino acids. In germline, CDR1 is LGHDT, CDR2 YNNKEL (reference sequence). CDR3 sequence reads: CASSAHSDSAANTIYF. CDR3 sequence (DNA): TGTGCCAGCAGCGCTCATTCCGACAGTGCGGCAAACACCATATATTTT.

This clonotype was counted many times. This chain uses TRBV6-1 with TRBJ1-3; D gene unclear. The CDR3 extends over 13 amino acids. Germline V CDR1 and CDR2: MNHNS, SASEGT. Trimming left V 2 bases short and J 4 bases short, with 6 bases between. The CDR3 protein is CASSEMSGNTIYF. The DNA for the CDR3 is TGTGCCAGCAGTGAAATGTCAGGAAACACCATATATTTT.

This clonotype was found once. A read error is possible here, since a much larger clone lies one base away. The conserved phenylalanine or tryptophan is not found at the CDR3 terminus, so this likely reflects a read error. This chain connects TRBV6-1 to TRBJ1-4, with D hard to call. Germline CDR1 and CDR2: MNHNS and SASEGT. The CDR3 contains 14 residues. V lost 7 bases and J lost 0, with 9 bases in between. CDR3 coding DNA: TGTGCCAGCAAGGCAAGAGCAACTAATGAAAAACTGTTTTCT. Its protein is CASKARATNEKLFS.

This clonotype showed up many times. This chain links TRBV5-1 with TRBJ2-3, with D possibly TRBD2 on 5 matching bases. The V end was cut by 4 bases, the J end by 0 bases, with 12 bases between. Germline CDR1 reads SGHRS; CDR2 reads YFSETQ. This CDR3 region has 15 residues. The chain's CDR3 is CASSPAPGSTDTQYF. CDR3 DNA: TGCGCCAGCAGCCCGGCCCCGGGAAGCACAGATACGCAGTATTTT.

A single count supports this clonotype. One end of the junction varies from germline; a read error may be responsible. The chain is built from TRBV27 and TRBJ1-3; possible D gene TRBD1, 6 bases. Germline V lookup: CDR1 MNHEY, CDR2 SMNVEV (reference sequence). This CDR3 contains 15 residues. The CDR3 DNA reads as TGTGCCAGCGGTTTCAACAGGGCATCTGGAAACACCATATATTTT. It specifies CASGFNRASGNTIYF.

In this sample, this clonotype turned up many times. The rearrangement links TRBV9 to TRBJ1-1; no firm D call. From germline, CDR1 is SGDLS and CDR2 YYNGEE. Trimming shortened V by 2 bases and J by 1 base, and 6 bases separated the two germline ends. The CDR3 covers 13 residues. The CDR3 reads CASSVKGNTEAFF. The CDR3 DNA reads TGTGCCAGCAGCGTTAAGGGGAACACTGAAGCTTTCTTT.

At least ten counts were recorded for this clonotype. The rearrangement uses TRBV6-5 and TRBJ2-7; 8 bases map to TRBD1. CDR3 length equals 15 residues. J was trimmed by 3 bases and V by 4 bases; bases with no gene match: 8. The V gene's germline CDR1 is MNHEY and CDR2 SVGAGI. CDR3 in DNA: TGTGCCAGCAGTTCCGGCGGGACAGGATTCTACGAGCAGTACTTC. Residues: CASSSGGTGFYEQYF.

Only a few counts were recorded for this clonotype. V and J are TRBV5-5 and TRBJ2-5; 9 bases map to TRBD1. Trimming cost V 4 bases and J 3 bases; bases outside gene matches: 4. Germline CDR1 is SGHKS and CDR2 is YYEKEE (reference sequence). This CDR3 is 14 amino acids long. The CDR3 loop reads CASSLGQGKETQYF. In nucleotides, the CDR3 is TGTGCCAGCAGCCTCGGACAGGGGAAAGAGACCCAGTACTTC.

This clonotype turned up a few times. A read error is possible here, since a much larger clone lies one base away. The chain uses TRBV5-1 and TRBJ2-7; 8 positions agree with TRBD1. Germline V gene sequence: CDR1 SGHRS, CDR2 YFSETQ. The CDR3 is 12 amino acids. Losses at the gene ends were 5 bases for V and 5 bases for J; bases not matched to a gene: 3. CDR3 residues: CASRTGDHEQYF. CDR3 bases: TGCGCCAGCAGGACAGGGGACCACGAGCAGTACTTC.

This chain links TRBV19 with TRBJ1-6; the D gene is possibly TRBD1 (5 bases). V was cut by 6 bases and J by 10 bases, with 19 bases left in between. This CDR3 comprises 15 residues. Germline-derived CDR1 and CDR2 are LNHDA and SQIVND (reference sequence). Written as DNA, the CDR3 is TGTGCCAGTAGAACCGATCAGGGCAGTGGATCACCCCTCCACTTT. This encodes CASRTDQGSGSPLHF.

The V and J genes are TRBV10-3 and TRBJ2-7; possibly TRBD1 for D (5 bases). The germline V gene has CDR1 ENHRY and CDR2 SYGVKD. Trimming removed 6 bases at V and 2 bases at J, with 11 bases between. There are 13 residues in the CDR3. In nucleotides, the CDR3 is TGTGCCATCAGAACCGACAGCCCCTACGAGCAGTACTTC. This sequence encodes CAIRTDSPYEQYF.

The chain carries TRBV29-1 and TRBJ1-5; weak D call: TRBD1 (5 bases). This CDR3 comprises 15 residues. Trimming pared 1 base from V and 2 bases from J, leaving 12 bases between. Germline values: CDR1 SQVTM, CDR2 ANQGSEA. The CDR3, as DNA: TGCAGCGTTGAAGTTGGGGGTACGGGCAATCAGCCCCAGCATTTT. As protein: CSVEVGGTGNQPQHF.

This clonotype was observed many times. This chain connects TRBV28 to TRBJ1-2; no reliable D call. The CDR3 runs to 11 residues. The V gene's germline CDR1 is MDHEN and CDR2 SYDVKM. The V gene lost 4 bases and the J gene lost 6 bases, with 6 bases spanning the gap. CDR3 region: CASSWVHGYTF. The CDR3 DNA follows: TGTGCCAGCAGTTGGGTCCATGGCTACACCTTC.

This clonotype showed up many times. The chain carries TRBV5-6 and TRBJ2-3; TRBD1 matches at 7 bases. V lost 4 bases to trimming and J lost 4 bases; unmatched junction nucleotides: 9. The length of the CDR3 is 15 residues. Germline CDR1 is SGHDT and CDR2 is YYEEEE. CDR3 protein: CASSPTDRASDTQYF. The CDR3 DNA reads as TGTGCCAGCAGCCCAACAGACAGGGCGTCAGATACGCAGTATTTT.

Ten or more counts support this clonotype. This rearrangement joins TRBV27 to TRBJ1-6; TRBD1 agrees at 7 bases. Germline-derived CDR1 and CDR2 are MNHEY and SMNVEV (reference sequence). This CDR3 region has 16 residues. Losses at the gene ends were 1 base for V and 10 bases for J; bases not matched to a gene: 10. CDR3 in amino acids: CASSLWGQRIGSPLHF. DNA for the CDR3: TGTGCCAGCAGTTTATGGGGACAGAGAATCGGCTCACCCCTCCACTTT.

The gene calls are TRBV10-3 and TRBJ2-3, with 9 bases fitting TRBD1. Germline CDR1 ENHRY, CDR2 SYGVKD. V gave up 4 bases and J gave up 2 bases; unmatched junction bases: 1. This CDR3 is built from 14 residues. The DNA of the CDR3 is TGTGCCATCAGTGGGGACAGGGCCACAGATACGCAGTATTTT. The encoded protein is CAISGDRATDTQYF.

About this clonotype: A read error may be the cause here, since a much bigger clone is one base away. The chain employs TRBV29-1 and TRBJ1-1; D unclear. The CDR3 runs 13 residues. CDR1 is SQVTM, CDR2 ANQGSEA, per germline. CDR3: CSVHPKSRAEAIF. The CDR3 DNA sequence: TGCAGCGTTCACCCCAAATCTCGTGCTGAAGCTATCTTT. Complete variable domain (other parts from reference TRBV29-1 and TRBJ1-1): SAVISQKPSRDICQRGTSLTIQCQVDSQVTMMFWYRQQPGQSLTLIATANQGSEATYESGFVIDKFPISRPNLTFSTLTVSNMSPEDSSIYLCSVHPKSRAEAIFGQGTRLTVV.

This clonotype was found many times. The V gene is TRBV7-8, the J gene TRBJ2-7; 9 bases are a match to TRBD2. CDR3 length: 17 amino acids. V gave up 1 base and J gave up 6 bases; unmatched junction bases: 13. Germline assignment: CDR1 SGHVS and CDR2 FQNEAQ. In nucleotides, the CDR3 is TGTGCCAGCAGCTTAGTCCCTAGCGGGGAAAGGTTTCTCGAGCAGTACTTC. This codes for CASSLVPSGERFLEQYF.

This clonotype was seen a handful of times. The chain couples TRBV7-2 to TRBJ2-7; no clear D. V lost 6 bases and J 5 bases, leaving 8 bases between the germline ends. Germline V gives CDR1 SGHTA, CDR2 FQGNSA. The CDR3 length is 11 residues. The CDR3 bases are TGTGCCAGCAGTTGGTTTGACGAGCAGTACTTC. Its protein product is CASSWFDEQYF.

This clonotype was detected only a few times. The V gene is TRBV5-1, the J gene TRBJ1-1; possible D gene TRBD1, 5 bases. Trimming left V 0 bases short and J 2 bases short, with 11 bases between. The CDR3 sequence is 15 residues long. Germline loops: CDR1 SGHRS, CDR2 YFSETQ. CDR3 loop: CASSLGSRANTEAFF. The CDR3 region has the DNA TGCGCCAGCAGCTTGGGATCCAGGGCCAACACTGAAGCTTTCTTT.

This clonotype turned up a few times. The chain is built from TRBV28 and TRBJ2-2; D is undetermined. The V gene's germline CDR1 is MDHEN and CDR2 SYDVKM. V lost 5 bases, J lost 4 bases, and 11 bases lay in between. The CDR3 length is 14 residues. CDR3 residues: CASSLISFTGELFF. The CDR3 bases are TGTGCCAGCAGTCTCATCTCATTCACCGGGGAGCTGTTTTTT.

This clonotype was recorded many times. The rearrangement joins TRBV12-3 or TRBV12-4 to TRBJ2-7; the D gene is possibly TRBD2 (6 bases). V was pared by 5 bases and J by 3 bases, with 17 bases between. This CDR3 is 15 amino acids long. The CDR3 here is CASSSSGGSFYEQYF. As DNA, the CDR3 is TGTGCCAGCAGTAGCTCTGGGGGGTCTTTCTACGAGCAGTACTTC.

At least ten counts were recorded for this clonotype. V is TRBV20-1 and J is TRBJ2-3; D is unclear. Per germline, CDR1 DFQATT and CDR2 SNEGSKA (reference sequence). The CDR3 is 11 residues long. The V and J ends lost 6 bases and 3 bases respectively, with 7 bases between them. The CDR3 reads CSAALTDTQYF. The CDR3 DNA sequence: TGCAGTGCCGCACTGACAGATACGCAGTATTTT.

J is TRBJ1-5 and V is TRBV7-6; D is perhaps TRBD1 (5 bases). Germline V lookup: CDR1 SGHVS, CDR2 FNYEAQ. The V gene lost 5 bases and the J gene lost 6 bases, with 14 bases spanning the gap. The CDR3 consists of 14 residues. CDR3 sequence (DNA): TGTGCCAGCAGCCGCGGCGGGGGTGCTCAGCCCCAGCATTTT. It codes for CASSRGGGAQPQHF.

This clonotype appeared many times. The chain couples TRBV20-1 to TRBJ1-4, with D perhaps matching TRBD1 (5 bases). V lost 5 bases to trimming and J lost 8 bases, with 15 bases between them. CDR1 is DFQATT and CDR2 is SNEGSKA in the germline V gene (reference sequence). CDR3 size: 13 residues. The CDR3 loop is CSAHWDAKEKLFF. The CDR3 DNA reads as TGCAGTGCTCATTGGGACGCCAAAGAAAAACTGTTTTTT.

This clonotype was seen at least ten times. This chain links TRBV20-1 with TRBJ1-3, with D uncertain. The CDR3 runs 14 residues. The V gene's germline CDR1 is DFQATT and CDR2 SNEGSKA (reference sequence). With 1 base removed from V and 0 bases from J, the gap between germline ends came to 7 bases. Written as DNA, the CDR3 is TGCAGTGCTAGAGTCTTATCCTCTGGAAACACCATATATTTT. Protein product: CSARVLSSGNTIYF.

This clonotype was seen repeatedly, ten times or more. Here the CDR3 reads CAISGTGPASTDTQYF. CDR3 bases: TGTGCCATCAGTGGGACAGGGCCAGCTAGCACAGATACGCAGTATTTT. V is TRBV10-3 and J is TRBJ2-3; TRBD1 matches 8 bases. CDR1 and CDR2 from the germline V gene are ENHRY and SYGVKD. J lost 0 bases, V lost 4 bases, and 6 bases had no gene match. CDR3 length equals 16 residues.

V and J are TRBV30 and TRBJ2-1; the D is unclear. The CDR3 is made up of 14 amino acids. Germline assignment: CDR1 GTSNPN and CDR2 SVGIG (reference sequence). V was pared by 4 bases and J by 4 bases, with 14 bases between. The CDR3 region is CAWTQPWLYNEQFF. The CDR3 nucleotides read TGTGCCTGGACTCAGCCATGGCTGTACAATGAGCAGTTCTTC.